This TCR beta chain was captured by sequencing in a study of neurological immune-mediated disorders (dated by TCRdb to the late 2010s). As for the study more broadly: Among the approximately 35 multiple sclerosis patients, roughly 31 had relapsing-remitting MS and 3 had secondary progressive MS. Longitudinal samples, technical triplicates and paired sorted CD4+ and CD8+ T-cell subsets, alongside PBMC samples, were included among the approximately 110 TCR-beta libraries. Of the approximately 68 subjects in the cohort, some 15 were HAM/TSP patients, roughly 34 were multiple sclerosis patients, and about 20 were healthy controls. Using UMI-based sequencing, the study compared peripheral blood TCR-beta repertoires from patients with HTLV-I-associated myelopathy (HAM/TSP), patients with multiple sclerosis, and healthy controls. General conclusions and limits of the study: Across subjects, expanded clones never shared an identical CDR3 amino acid sequence, which suggests that the TCR-beta repertoires in every group were private. TCR clonal expansion was highest in HAM/TSP patients and lowest in MS patients, with MS patients falling below even healthy controls. Phylogenetic analysis grouped repertoires from 18 of 34 MS patients into a cluster of related CDR3 sequences, suggesting a possible repertoire-level signature. No clinical or MRI features were associated with the MS cluster, and the authors said that larger cohorts are needed.

Based on the germline V gene, the CDR1 and CDR2 sequences are SGHVS and FNYEAQ. From its cysteine to its phenylalanine, the CDR3 spans 14 amino acids. The entry retains the CDR3 DNA only, 42 bases that are in frame from base 1. The trim is 5 bases for V and 4 bases for J, with a gap of 15 bases between the germline ends. cDNA was synthesized by template-switch 5'RACE using a primer carrying a 10-nucleotide random unique molecular identifier by which each TCR transcript was tagged. Over 180 million TCR-beta sequences, covering 15-18 subjects, were produced in each sequencing run. The RNeasy kit was used for extraction of total RNA. TCR-beta VDJ regions were amplified with primers for the TCR constant region and the 5'RACE anchor, using the KAPA Real-time Library Amplification kit. A first PCR added sample indexes and Illumina adaptors, after which a second PCR increased the library yield. After purification with Ampure beads, the TCR product of roughly 650 bp was size-selected on a 2% E-gel SizeSelection system. Before pooling, library quality was assessed on a Bioanalyzer, concentration was determined with Qubit, and library quantification was performed with the Kapa Library Quantification kit. Paired-end 2 x 150 bp sequencing of the libraries was performed on an Illumina HiSeq 2500. To increase sequence diversity, about 24-32% phiX was spiked into each library pool. On the authors' methods: Quality-filtered reads were processed with the UMI-based MiGEC pipeline, and over 85% of raw TCR sequences were removed by the MiGEC pipeline during error correction. VDJ genes were aligned to IMGT germline references, and each clonotype was defined by a unique CDR3 amino acid sequence together with V-J genes. Clonal expansion, Shannon diversity and CDR3 relatedness (CalcPairwiseDistances, ClusterSamples) were evaluated with VDJtools, and phylogenetic trees were built with CLCbio workbench. Clones with at least 8 unique UMIs were defined as expanded, with this threshold being based on coefficient-of-variation modelling across technical triplicates. Using fastp trimming at Q25 and MiXCR clonotype assembly, TCRdb reanalyzed the public sequencing data and kept in-frame beta chains. Each entry is one CDR3 protein sequence, shown with its most common DNA and genes. What appears here as the V and J calls and clone size reflects TCRdb's work, not the paper's. Here the sample has more than 45,000 distinct CDR3 sequences; under 4.5% occur a single time. In total, the top ten clones hold approximately 3.1% of the sample.

This clonotype was seen ten or more times. This receptor's antigen is unknown. No base quality information exists; no much larger clone differs at one position. Unsorted PBMC libraries were generated from 2 million PBMCs stored in RNAlater at -80 °C until RNA extraction. The multiple sclerosis patients were enrolled in a US clinical protocol that evaluated disease progression with magnetic resonance imaging. PBMCs were separated from peripheral blood using Ficoll-Hypaque density gradient centrifugation and then cryopreserved in liquid nitrogen. The source material was PBMCs. The receptor chain draws on TRBV7-6 and TRBJ2-7; TRBD1 could be the D gene, as 5 bases match. This sequence was found in a woman in her twenties or thirties with multiple sclerosis. The DNA is TGTGCCAGCAGCGCGTTAAACCAGGGATACGAGCAGTACTTC. Its protein reads: CASSALNQGYEQYF.